These T cell receptor beta chains were read from a single sample in a study of shared clonotypes between healthy human individuals. Clones were read by immunoSEQ multiplex PCR, and TCRdb kept only the in-frame ones, dropping some. This table has 300,000 or so clones, over 65% appearing once. The sample was memory CD4+ T cells sorted from blood. These receptors were taken from a man between 25 and 39 years old in good health. Both conserved end residues are part of each CDR3. The D gene is left open where the match is weak. Expanded clones get a size class; other rows say once, few or many, or leave the size out.

D,J,size,V,DNA,CDR3
.,TRBJ2-7,.,TRBV11-2,TGTGCCAGCAGCCCGGACCCCGGCATTGCCTACGAGCAGTACTTC,CASSPDPGIAYEQYF
TRBD1,TRBJ1-1,.,TRBV11-2,TGTGCCAGCAGCGTCAGACAGGGAACTGAAGCTTTCTTT,CASSVRQGTEAFF
TRBD2,TRBJ2-2,.,TRBV11-3,TGTGCCAGCAGCTTTAGTGGCGGGAGCGGGGAGCTGTTTTTT,CASSFSGGSGELFF
.,TRBJ2-5,.,TRBV6-6,TGTGCCAGCAGTGGGACGCTACAAGAGACCCAGTACTTC,CASSGTLQETQYF
.,TRBJ2-3,.,TRBV7-9,TGTGCCAGCAGCTTAGGGAACAGTGCCTTAACCACAGATACGCAGTATTTT,CASSLGNSALTTDTQYF
.,TRBJ1-4,.,TRBV5-1,TGCGCCAGCAGTCAACAACTTGCAACTAATGAAAAACTGTTTTTT,CASSQQLATNEKLFF
TRBD1,TRBJ1-4,.,TRBV9,TGTGCCAGCAGCGAGACAGGGTTAGGGGAAAAACTGTTTTTT,CASSETGLGEKLFF
TRBD2,TRBJ2-5,.,TRBV29-1,TGCAGCGTTGATCGGACTAGCGGGGTCAGAGAGACCCAGTACTTC,CSVDRTSGVRETQYF
.,TRBJ1-5,.,TRBV7-8,TGTGCCAGCAGCCTCAGCGTTAGCAATCAGCCCCAGCATTTT,CASSLSVSNQPQHF
TRBD1,TRBJ1-1,.,TRBV5-5,TGTGCCAGCAGGGGGACAGCGAAATCCCTGAACACTGAAGCTTTCTTT,CASRGTAKSLNTEAFF
.,TRBJ1-4,.,TRBV28,TGTGCCAGCAGCTCACTGGGACTGGGGAATGAAAAACTGTTTTTT,CASSSLGLGNEKLFF
TRBD2,TRBJ2-5,.,TRBV7-3,TGTGCCAGCAGCTTAAGGGAGGGAGAGACCCAGTACTTC,CASSLREGETQYF
.,TRBJ2-7,.,TRBV19,TGTGCCAGTAGTATAGGTAGCGGAGAGTACGAGCAGTACTTC,CASSIGSGEYEQYF
TRBD2,TRBJ2-5,.,TRBV5-1,TGCGCCAGCAGCCCGGGACTAGCGGGAGGGGTTGAGACCCAGTACTTC,CASSPGLAGGVETQYF
TRBD1,TRBJ2-2,.,TRBV5-4,TGTGCCAGCAGCCAAGGGACAGGGGGGACCGGGGAGCTGTTTTTT,CASSQGTGGTGELFF
.,TRBJ2-1,.,TRBV7-2,TGTGCCAGCACTCAGGGAACTTACAATGAGCAGTTCTTC,CASTQGTYNEQFF
.,TRBJ2-5,.,TRBV2,TGTGCCAGCAGTGACGCGGGTGCGGAGACCCAGTACTTC,CASSDAGAETQYF
.,TRBJ2-7,.,TRBV5-3,TGTGCCAGCAGCTTGCAGGGTACCACCTACGAGCAGTACTTC,CASSLQGTTYEQYF
TRBD2,TRBJ2-7,.,TRBV11-2,TGTGCCAGCAGCTTAACCCGCGGGAGGACTCTCTACGAGCAGTACTTC,CASSLTRGRTLYEQYF
TRBD2,TRBJ2-2,.,TRBV18,TGTGCCAGCTCACCACCGACGATTGGCGGGAGTTTTGGAGTCCGCGGCGGGGAGCTGTTTTTT,CASSPPTIGGSFGVRGGELFF
.,TRBJ2-2,.,TRBV4-2,TGTGCCAGCAGCCAAGATCGCAGCACCGGGGAGCTGTTTTTT,CASSQDRSTGELFF
TRBD2,TRBJ2-7,.,TRBV10-3,TGTGCCATCAGTGAAACTAAGGGGAGGGGAACCTACGAGCAGTACTTC,CAISETKGRGTYEQYF
.,TRBJ2-3,.,TRBV5-6,TGTGCCAGCAGCTTAGTGGATACGCAGTATTTT,CASSLVDTQYF
.,TRBJ2-5,.,TRBV7-6,TGTGCCAGCAGCTTCCCTCCTATAGGGGATAAAGAGACCCAGTACTTC,CASSFPPIGDKETQYF
TRBD2,TRBJ2-5,.,TRBV7-2,TGTGCCAGCAGCTTAGAGGTTTTGAGAGCGGGGGAGACCCAGTACTTC,CASSLEVLRAGETQYF
.,TRBJ1-2,.,TRBV2,TGTGCCAGCAGTGAAGAGGACAACTATGGCTACACCTTC,CASSEEDNYGYTF
.,TRBJ1-1,.,TRBV5-1,TGCGCCAGCAGCGGGGCTTGGGGTCTGAACACTGAAGCTTTCTTT,CASSGAWGLNTEAFF
.,TRBJ1-4,.,TRBV27,TGTGCCAAACGACCCCCTACAACTAATGAAAAACTGTTTTTT,CAKRPPTTNEKLFF
TRBD2,TRBJ2-5,.,TRBV7-6,TGTGCCAGCACCTTGGGGGGGGGAACTGAGACCCAGTACTTC,CASTLGGGTETQYF
.,TRBJ2-3,many,TRBV5-6,TGTGCCAGCAGTAAGAAAGATACGCAGTATTTT,CASSKKDTQYF
.,TRBJ2-7,.,TRBV5-1,TGCGCCAGCAGCTTGGTAATCGGTTGGGAGCAGTACTTC,CASSLVIGWEQYF
TRBD2,TRBJ2-3,.,TRBV25-1,TGTGCCAGCAGTGCTGGGGGTACGGGAGGGAGCACAGATACGCAGTATTTT,CASSAGGTGGSTDTQYF
TRBD2,TRBJ2-1,many,TRBV9,TGTGCCAGCAGCGGAATAGCGGGACCCTACAATGAGCAGTTCTTC,CASSGIAGPYNEQFF
TRBD1,TRBJ1-1,.,TRBV19,TGTGCCAGTAAAAGGGGACAGGGTGTTGCTGAAGCTTTCTTT,CASKRGQGVAEAFF
TRBD1,TRBJ2-4,.,TRBV6-5,TGTGCCAGCTCGACAGGGGGCGCGAGCATTCAGTACTTC,CASSTGGASIQYF
.,TRBJ2-3,.,TRBV9,TGTGCCAGCAAGGGGGGGAGCTTCACAGATACGCAGTATTTT,CASKGGSFTDTQYF
TRBD2,TRBJ2-7,.,TRBV7-3,TGTGCCAGCAGCTTATCTCTGGGCGGGAGCCGTTCTGGGGAGCAGTACTTC,CASSLSLGGSRSGEQYF
.,TRBJ1-2,.,TRBV5-6,TGTGCCAGCAGGTTGGAGGGGCAGGGTCAAAATGGCTACACCTTC,CASRLEGQGQNGYTF
.,TRBJ2-3,.,TRBV18,TGTGCCAGCTCGGGGATCGGGTATTCGCCAGATACGCAGTATTTT,CASSGIGYSPDTQYF
.,TRBJ2-7,.,TRBV11-2,TGTGCCAGCAGCTTAAGTCTGGGGGGGCAGGCCTACGAGCAGTACTTC,CASSLSLGGQAYEQYF
TRBD2,TRBJ2-3,.,TRBV9,TGTGCCAGCAGCGCGGGGGGGATGCCCACAGATACGCAGTATTTT,CASSAGGMPTDTQYF
.,TRBJ2-2,once,TRBV5-1,TGCGCCAGCAGCTCGATGACGGCGAACACCGGGGAGCTGTTTTTT,CASSSMTANTGELFF
TRBD2,TRBJ2-5,few,TRBV7-2,TGTGCCAGCAGCTTGGGACTAGCGAAGCAAGAGACCCAGTACTTC,CASSLGLAKQETQYF
TRBD2,TRBJ2-1,.,TRBV7-9,TGTGCCAGCAGGGGACTAGTCAATGAGCAGTTCTTC,CASRGLVNEQFF
.,TRBJ2-5,.,TRBV10-3,TGTGCCAAAATAGGGGGAAGTATAGAGACCCAGTACTTC,CAKIGGSIETQYF
.,TRBJ1-3,.,TRBV5-5,TGTGCCAGCAGCCCCGGAAGCTCTGGAAACACCATATATTTT,CASSPGSSGNTIYF
.,TRBJ2-3,few,TRBV7-2,TGTGCCAGCAGAAGGCCGGGCACAGGGAGCGATACGCAGTATTTT,CASRRPGTGSDTQYF
.,TRBJ2-5,.,TRBV18,TGTGCCAGCTCACCAGCGGCAGAGACCCAGTACTTC,CASSPAAETQYF
.,TRBJ1-4,.,TRBV5-1,TGCGCCAGCAGCTTGGAAGGGGGGGCAGGCGAAAAACTGTTTTTT,CASSLEGGAGEKLFF
.,TRBJ1-1,few,TRBV5-4,TGTGCCAGCAGCTTGGGCCAATCCCGGATGAGTTCAGCTTTCTTT,CASSLGQSRMSSAFF
TRBD1,TRBJ1-2,.,TRBV5-1,TGCGCCAGCAGCTTACAGGGGGCGGGGAACTATGGCTACACCTTC,CASSLQGAGNYGYTF